The present T cell receptor beta chain was sequenced within a study of shared clonotypes between healthy human individuals. The protocol was immunoSEQ multiplex PCR, while the TCRdb copy is restricted to in-frame clones and leaves out a portion. This sample has more than 850,000 clones, with more than 75% found just once. The CDR3 sequence is 16 residues long. Trimming took off 0 bases at V and 9 bases at J, with 15 bases between the two ends. CDR1 is LGHNA and CDR2 is YSLEER in the germline V gene. The chain links TRBV4-3 to TRBJ1-6; tentative D call: TRBD1 (5 bases). The TCR originated in a man between 18 and 29 years old in good health. Some clones in this sample may be carry-over from other donors' samples. Sequencing input: memory CD4+ T cells from PBMCs. Indicated subset: CD45RA-negative fraction. The DNA for the CDR3 is TGCGCCAGCAGCCAAGATAGTAGTCCCGGGGGTTCACCCCTCCACTTT. This encodes CASSQDSSPGGSPLHF.